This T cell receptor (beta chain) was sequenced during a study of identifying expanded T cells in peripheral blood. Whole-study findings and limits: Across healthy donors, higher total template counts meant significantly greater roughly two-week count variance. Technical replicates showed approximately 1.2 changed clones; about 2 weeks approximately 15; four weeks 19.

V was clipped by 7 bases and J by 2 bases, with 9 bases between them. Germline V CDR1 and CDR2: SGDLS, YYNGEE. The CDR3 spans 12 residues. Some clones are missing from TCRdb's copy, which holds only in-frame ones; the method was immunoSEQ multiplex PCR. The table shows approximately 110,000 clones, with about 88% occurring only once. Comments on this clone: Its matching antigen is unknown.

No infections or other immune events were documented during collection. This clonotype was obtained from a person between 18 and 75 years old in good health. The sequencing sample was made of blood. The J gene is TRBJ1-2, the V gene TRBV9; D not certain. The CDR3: CASALTNYGYTF. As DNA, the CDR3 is TGTGCCAGCGCACTCACAAACTATGGCTACACCTTC.